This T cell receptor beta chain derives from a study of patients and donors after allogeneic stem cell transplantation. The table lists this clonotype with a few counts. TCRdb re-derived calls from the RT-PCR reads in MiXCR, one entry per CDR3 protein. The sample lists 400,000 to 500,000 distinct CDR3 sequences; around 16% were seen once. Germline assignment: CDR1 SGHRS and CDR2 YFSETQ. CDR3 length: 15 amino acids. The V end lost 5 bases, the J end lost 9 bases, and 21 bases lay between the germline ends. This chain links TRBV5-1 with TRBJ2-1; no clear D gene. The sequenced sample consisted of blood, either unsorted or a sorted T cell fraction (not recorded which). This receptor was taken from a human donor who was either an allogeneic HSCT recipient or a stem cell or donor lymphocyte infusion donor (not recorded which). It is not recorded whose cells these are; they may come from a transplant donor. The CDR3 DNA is TGCGCCAGCAGGGACCGCATGCAGGCGGCGGCTGAGCAGTTCTTC. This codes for CASRDRMQAAAEQFF.